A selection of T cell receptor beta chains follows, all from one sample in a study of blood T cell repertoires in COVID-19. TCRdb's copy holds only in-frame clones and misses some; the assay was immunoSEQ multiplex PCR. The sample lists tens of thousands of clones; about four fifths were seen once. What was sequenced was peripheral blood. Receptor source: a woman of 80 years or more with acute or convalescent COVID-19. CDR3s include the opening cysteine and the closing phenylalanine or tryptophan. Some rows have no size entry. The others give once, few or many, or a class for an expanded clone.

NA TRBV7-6 CASSWKPSLDRESYEQYF
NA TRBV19 CASSMTGGRNQPQHF
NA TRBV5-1 CASSFRQRQETQYF
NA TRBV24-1 CATSDPLLDQGEQFF
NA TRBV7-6 CASSLESGAGGPYF
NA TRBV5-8 CASSSGQGVTGGEKLFF
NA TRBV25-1 CASIGVGSYTEAFF
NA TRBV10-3 CAISESLLETQYF
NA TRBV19 CASSIDIRQPQHF
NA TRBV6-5 CASSYSSGQGHTEAFF
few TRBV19 CASSFKQGTEAFF
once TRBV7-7 CASSLARGDTQYF
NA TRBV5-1 CASSLRTVSTDTQYF
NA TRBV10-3 CAIKVAGQSAGELFF
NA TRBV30 CAWSGDSGALGIQYF
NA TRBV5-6 CASSLLGQGEGGELFF
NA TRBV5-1 CASSLVASGSYNEQFF
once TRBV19 CASSTGTGGLLGYEQYF
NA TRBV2 CASNGRTSGSVDTQYF
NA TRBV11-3 CASSLGGGIQYF
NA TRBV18 CASSPSGTGGASNQPQHF
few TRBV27 CASSPVVWGLGQETQYF
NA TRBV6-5 CASTAGLSSYNEQFF
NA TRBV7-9 CASSSSLALAGATDTQYF
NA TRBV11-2 CASSASPTGGVSYNEQFF
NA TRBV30 CAWSQGRDYGYTF
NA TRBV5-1 CASSQSGNTIYF
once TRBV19 CASTTGQPSHGYTF
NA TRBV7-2 CASSLVGDYGYTF
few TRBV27 CASSVGISSNQPQHF
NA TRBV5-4 CASSLRTKNTGELFF
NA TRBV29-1 CSVVGLAGFYEQYF
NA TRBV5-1 CASSTGIGSYNEQFF
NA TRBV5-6 CASSYGDRVLNEQYF
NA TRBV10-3 CAISDRTLNTEAFF
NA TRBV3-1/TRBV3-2 CASSQFQKETQYF
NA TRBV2 CASSPGQNTEAFF
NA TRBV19 CASRMDLNTEAFF
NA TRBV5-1 CASATGSNNEQFF
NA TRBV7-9 CASKGWLGANVLTF
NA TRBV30 CAWMVQGAGNTIYF
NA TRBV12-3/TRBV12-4 CASRQGARETQYF
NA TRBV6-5 CASSSPDRMNTEAFF
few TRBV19 CASSKRQEAFF
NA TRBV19 CASSHLAGAGDTQYF
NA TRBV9 CASSVTSGTYNEQFF
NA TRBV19 CASSKGAGGKAKNIQYF
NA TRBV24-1 CATSDWSGFNEQFF
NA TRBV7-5 CVRSSPPRTAGGPNEQFF
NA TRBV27 CASSPPPGGSNEQFF
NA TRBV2 CASSKDRGLNEQFF
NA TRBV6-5 CASREGTSVNEQFF
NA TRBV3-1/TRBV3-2 CASKTDGGVSGANVLTF
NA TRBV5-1 CASSLEGGRFEEQYF
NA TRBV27 CASRSTTWLANYGYTF